The 26 T cell receptor beta chains below come from one sample, sequenced in a study of identical twins. TCRdb called the 5' RACE reads again in MiXCR, with one record for every CDR3 protein. The table includes around 1.7 million distinct CDR3 sequences, roughly 35% detected once. Sequencing was carried out using cord blood. The receptors shown here come from a newborn girl in good health.

This clonotype was found a few times. The chain carries TRBV28 and TRBJ2-5, with D unresolved. The CDR3 covers 14 residues. Deletions cut 6 bases from V and 5 bases from J, with 16 bases between. In germline, CDR1 is MDHEN, CDR2 SYDVKM. This chain's CDR3 is CASRSDGGVETQYF. DNA for the CDR3: TGTGCCAGCAGGTCAGACGGTGGGGTGGAGACCCAGTACTTC.

Points on this clonotype: Relative to the germline gene, one junction end is altered; a read error may explain this. The chain has TRBV19 and TRBJ2-1, with D possibly matching TRBD2 (6 bases). The germline V gene encodes CDR1 LNHDA and CDR2 SQIVND (reference sequence). There are 17 residues in the CDR3. CDR3 DNA sequence: TGTGCCAGTAGCCCCAACCCGGGACTTACCTCCAACAATGAGCAGTTCTTC. Its translation: CASSPNPGLTSNNEQFF.

The chain combines TRBV20-1 with TRBJ1-5; D might be TRBD1 (5 bases). This CDR3 contains 15 residues. V was pared by 3 bases and J by 2 bases, with 14 bases between. Germline CDR1 reads DFQATT; CDR2 reads SNEGSKA (reference sequence). CDR3 sequence reads: CSASRGVGGNQPQHF. The CDR3 coding sequence is TGCAGTGCTAGTAGGGGTGTCGGGGGCAATCAGCCCCAGCATTTT.

In this sample, this clonotype turned up a few times. The chain joins TRBV4-1 to TRBJ1-1, with D possibly being TRBD1 (6 bases). Trimming cost V 4 bases and J 0 bases, with 12 bases left between them. Looked up from germline, CDR1 is MGHRA and CDR2 is YSYEKL. CDR3 size: 15 residues. This CDR3 reads CASSLRTALNTEAFF. In nucleotides, the CDR3 is TGCGCCAGCAGCCTCCGGACAGCTCTGAACACTGAAGCTTTCTTT.

This clonotype was observed a handful of times. CDR3: CASLSSGSGDTQYF. Written as DNA, the CDR3 is TGTGCCAGCCTATCTAGCGGGAGTGGAGATACGCAGTATTTT. This rearrangement joins TRBV12-3 or TRBV12-4 to TRBJ2-3, with 10 bases fitting TRBD2. The CDR3 extends over 14 amino acids. The V segment lost 8 bases and the J segment 5 bases; nucleotides outside the gene matches: 7.

A few counts support this clonotype. Here the CDR3 reads CASSFTFWDTGNTEAFF. CDR3 nucleotide sequence: TGCGCCAGCAGCTTCACATTTTGGGACACGGGGAACACTGAAGCTTTCTTT. This chain uses TRBV5-1 with TRBJ1-1; D may be TRBD1 (6 bases). Germline V lookup: CDR1 SGHRS, CDR2 YFSETQ. V lost 2 bases to trimming and J lost 1 base, with 18 bases between them. The CDR3 consists of 17 residues.

In nucleotides, the CDR3 is TGTGCCAGCAGCTTCCCAGTTCTCTCTGGGGCCAACGTCCTGACTTTC. As protein: CASSFPVLSGANVLTF. The chain couples TRBV7-2 to TRBJ2-6; D unclear. The CDR3 consists of 16 residues. Germline assignment: CDR1 SGHTA and CDR2 FQGNSA. The V end was cut by 3 bases, the J end by 0 bases, with 9 bases between. Based on the CDR3 plus reference TRBV7-2 and TRBJ2-6, the full variable domain is GAGVSQSPSNKVTEKGKDVELRCDPISGHTALYWYRQSLGQGLEFLIYFQGNSAPDKSGLPSDRFSAERTGGSVSTLTIQRTQQEDSAVYLCASSFPVLSGANVLTFGAGSRLTVL.

The genes are TRBV7-8 and TRBJ1-3, with a possible D match to TRBD1 (5 bases). This CDR3 has 15 residues. Germline CDR1 reads SGHVS; CDR2 reads FQNEAQ. V gave up 7 bases and J gave up 3 bases, with 16 bases separating them. The CDR3 sequence is CASTKTGGIGNTIYF. The CDR3 region has the DNA TGTGCCAGCACTAAGACGGGGGGTATTGGAAACACCATATATTTT.

This clonotype occurred a few times. The chain combines TRBV6-1 with TRBJ1-6, with D hard to call. Trimming took 1 base from V and 10 from J, leaving 8 bases between them. CDR3 length: 13 amino acids. Germline CDR1 and CDR2: MNHNS and SASEGT. This CDR3 reads CASSEGLPSPLHF. DNA for the CDR3: TGTGCCAGCAGTGAAGGACTACCATCACCCCTCCACTTT.

This clonotype was observed at least ten times. The V gene is TRBV5-1, the J gene TRBJ1-2, with 7 bases aligning to TRBD1. The J segment lost 6 bases and the V segment lost 2 bases, leaving 7 bases of the junction unmatched. From germline, CDR1 is SGHRS and CDR2 YFSETQ. CDR3 length equals 14 residues. For the CDR3, the DNA is TGCGCCAGCAGCTTAACAGGGGAGAAGAATGGCTACACCTTC. It encodes CASSLTGEKNGYTF.

The chain has TRBV20-1 and TRBJ1-5; no definite D call. V shed 2 bases and J shed 5 bases, with 10 bases lying between them. This CDR3 is 13 amino acids long. The germline V gene has CDR1 DFQATT and CDR2 SNEGSKA (reference sequence). CDR3 nucleotides: TGCAGTGCTAGACCTCGATGGGATCAGCCCCAGCATTTT. Protein sequence: CSARPRWDQPQHF.

Concerning this clonotype: This may be a read error, as it is one base from a much larger clone. V gene TRBV4-2 combines with J gene TRBJ2-7, with D perhaps TRBD2 (5 bases). This CDR3 contains 14 residues. V lost 0 bases and J lost 7, with 13 bases in between. Per the germline V gene, CDR1 is LGHNA and CDR2 is YNFKEQ. The DNA of the CDR3 is TGTGCCAGCAGCCAAGACCTGGTAGCGAATGAGCAGTACTTC. It is translated as CASSQDLVANEQYF.

Comment on this clonotype: The junction departs from germline at one end; a sequencing error may be responsible. This chain uses TRBV13 with TRBJ2-5; D uncertain. Germline loops: CDR1 PRHDT, CDR2 FYEKMQ (reference sequence). This CDR3 comprises 14 residues. The CDR3 DNA follows: TGTACCAGCAGCCCCCGGTTTGTCCAAGAGACCCAGTACTTC. It translates to CTSSPRFVQETQYF.

This clonotype was seen only a few times. The chain recombines TRBV21-1 with TRBJ2-1; the table's TRBD1 call for D was not verified on the DNA. TRBV21-1 is assigned pseudogene status. This CDR3 spans 16 amino acids. CDR3 sequence reads: CASSNRCGGQYNEQFF. The CDR3 DNA reads as TGTGCCAGCAGCAATCGGTGTGGGGGGCAGTACAATGAGCAGTTCTTC.

This clonotype was counted a few times. The chain combines TRBV20-1 with TRBJ2-1; 8 bases line up with TRBD2. V gave up 3 bases and J gave up 3 bases; unmatched junction bases: 7. CDR3 size: 15 residues. CDR1 is DFQATT and CDR2 is SNEGSKA in the germline V gene (reference sequence). CDR3: CSASGGAQIYNEQFF. DNA for the CDR3: TGCAGTGCTAGCGGGGGGGCACAAATCTACAATGAGCAGTTCTTC.

This clonotype came up a few times. At one end, the junction sequence differs from germline, possibly due to a read error. The chain uses TRBV4-1 and TRBJ2-7; 7 bases agree with TRBD2. The CDR3 has 15 residues. Germline CDR1 reads MGHRA; CDR2 reads YSYEKL. The CDR3 spells CAGSQPTSAVYEQYF. CDR3 DNA: TGCGCCGGCAGCCAACCTACTAGCGCTGTCTACGAGCAGTACTTC.

This clonotype was picked up a small number of times. The chain links TRBV7-2 to TRBJ2-7; D remains unclear. The ends were cut back, 2 bases at V and 4 bases at J, with 15 bases in the middle. The CDR3 length is 15 residues. Germline V gives CDR1 SGHTA, CDR2 FQGNSA. The CDR3 loop reads CASSLWNANPYEQYF. The CDR3 nucleotides are TGTGCCAGCAGCTTATGGAACGCTAACCCGTACGAGCAGTACTTC.

This clonotype was detected a few times. The chain recombines TRBV7-9 with TRBJ1-5; 7 nucleotides line up with TRBD1. The length of the CDR3 is 17 residues. V was clipped by 4 bases and J by 7 bases; unmatched bases: 16. The germline gives CDR1 SEHNR, CDR2 FQNEAQ (reference sequence). The chain's CDR3 is CASSSALGGTAEQPQHF. CDR3 in DNA: TGTGCCAGCAGCTCCGCATTAGGAGGGACAGCGGAACAGCCCCAGCATTTT.

This clonotype has only a few counts. The chain joins TRBV19 to TRBJ1-1, with D tentatively TRBD1 (6 bases). Trimming stripped 6 bases from V and 0 bases from J, with 8 bases between. Germline CDR1 reads LNHDA; CDR2 reads SQIVND (reference sequence). CDR3 length: 13 amino acids. DNA for the CDR3: TGTGCCAGTAGGGGACACATGAACACTGAAGCTTTCTTT. It is translated as CASRGHMNTEAFF. Full variable domain (outside the CDR3, taken from reference TRBV19 and TRBJ1-1): DGGITQSPKYLFRKEGQNVTLSCEQNLNHDAMYWYRQDPGQGLRLIYYSQIVNDFQKGDIAEGYSVSREKKESFPLTVTSAQKNPTAFYLCASRGHMNTEAFFGQGTRLTVV.

Concerning this clonotype: This may come from a read error, since a much larger clone is one base off. The chain links TRBV5-1 to TRBJ2-1; TRBD2 aligns across 10 bases. The J call may be faulty, since TRBJ2-7 better matches the DNA end. CDR1 is SGHRS and CDR2 is YFSETQ in the germline V gene. The CDR3 has 17 amino acids. For the CDR3, the DNA is TGCGCCAGCAGCTTGAGCGGGAGGGCGTATTCCTACAATGAGCAGTACTTC. Amino acids: CASSLSGRAYSYNEQYF.

This clonotype showed up just a few times. The V and J genes are TRBV11-2 and TRBJ1-4, with 7 nucleotides matching TRBD1. V gave up 1 base and J gave up 6 bases; unmatched junction bases: 8. Germline V gene data show CDR1 as SGHAT and CDR2 as FQNNGV. The CDR3 runs 16 residues. DNA of the CDR3: TGTGCCAGCAGCTTAGGTTCATATAGGGGGCATGAAAAACTGTTTTTT. It yields the protein CASSLGSYRGHEKLFF.

This clonotype was observed a handful of times. J is TRBJ1-1 and V is TRBV6-5, with D possibly matching TRBD1 (5 bases). CDR3 length equals 12 residues. Germline values: CDR1 MNHEY, CDR2 SVGAGI. V lost 2 bases, J lost 7 bases, and 8 bases lay in between. CDR3 in DNA: TGTGCCAGCAGTTACGGGGGTGGTGAAGCTTTCTTT. This gives the protein CASSYGGGEAFF.

This clonotype was detected only a few times. V gene TRBV9 combines with J gene TRBJ2-7; D is possibly TRBD1 (6 bases). Germline lookup yields CDR1 SGDLS and CDR2 YYNGEE. CDR3 length equals 14 residues. V lost 4 bases and J lost 8, with 19 bases in between. Here the CDR3 reads CASSLQTGAGQQYF. CDR3 sequence (DNA): TGTGCCAGCAGCCTTCAGACAGGCGCCGGACAGCAGTACTTC.

This clonotype has just a few counts. The V gene is TRBV24-1, the J gene TRBJ1-2, with TRBD1 as a possible D gene (5 bases). V was clipped by 6 bases and J by 2 bases, with 12 bases between them. The germline V gene encodes CDR1 KGHDR and CDR2 SFDVKD. This CDR3 spans 14 amino acids. The CDR3 DNA is TGTGCCACCAGTTCCGACAGAGCAAACTATGGCTACACCTTC. Translating it yields CATSSDRANYGYTF.

This clonotype was counted at least ten times. The chain employs TRBV4-2 and TRBJ2-1; D is ambiguous. The CDR3 covers 15 residues. V lost 3 bases and J 0 bases, leaving 9 bases between the germline ends. CDR1 is LGHNA, CDR2 YNFKEQ, per germline. The CDR3 DNA is TGTGCCAGCAGCCATAGACGGAGCTCCTACAATGAGCAGTTCTTC. Amino acid sequence: CASSHRRSSYNEQFF.

J is TRBJ1-2 and V is TRBV5-1; 7 nucleotides line up with TRBD1. CDR1 and CDR2 (germline): SGHRS, YFSETQ. CDR3 length: 13 residues. After removal of 4 bases from V and 6 bases from J, the junction contained 6 bases not matched to a gene. Here the CDR3 reads CASSPGTENGYTF. DNA of the CDR3: TGCGCCAGCAGCCCAGGGACAGAAAATGGCTACACCTTC.